This T cell receptor (beta chain) was retrieved from a study of graft-versus-host responses after intestinal transplantation. On the study more broadly: For about three years after anti-thymocyte globulin induction, all recipients took tacrolimus and steroids.

TCRdb's copy holds only in-frame clones and misses some; the assay was immunoSEQ multiplex PCR. This sample has about 110,000 clones; 85% to 95% occur once, and the top ten carry approximately 1.2%. The CDR3 contains 16 residues. Trimming stripped 0 bases from V and 6 bases from J, with 19 bases between. Looked up from germline, CDR1 is SGHRS and CDR2 is YFSETQ. Study-wide findings and caveats: There were GvH clones found in recipient marrow, and some of them appeared first in ileum or blood.

Worth noting for this clone: Its antigen is not known.

This sequence originates from a human donor who was the organ donor for an intestinal transplant. The chain is built from TRBV5-1 and TRBJ2-7; D is uncertain. Material: unstimulated CD8+ T cells sorted from spleen or lymph node cells, obtained before transplant. CDR3 loop: CASSLEPLVEAFEQYF. CDR3 sequence (DNA): TGCGCCAGCAGCTTGGAGCCCCTAGTCGAAGCCTTCGAGCAGTACTTC.